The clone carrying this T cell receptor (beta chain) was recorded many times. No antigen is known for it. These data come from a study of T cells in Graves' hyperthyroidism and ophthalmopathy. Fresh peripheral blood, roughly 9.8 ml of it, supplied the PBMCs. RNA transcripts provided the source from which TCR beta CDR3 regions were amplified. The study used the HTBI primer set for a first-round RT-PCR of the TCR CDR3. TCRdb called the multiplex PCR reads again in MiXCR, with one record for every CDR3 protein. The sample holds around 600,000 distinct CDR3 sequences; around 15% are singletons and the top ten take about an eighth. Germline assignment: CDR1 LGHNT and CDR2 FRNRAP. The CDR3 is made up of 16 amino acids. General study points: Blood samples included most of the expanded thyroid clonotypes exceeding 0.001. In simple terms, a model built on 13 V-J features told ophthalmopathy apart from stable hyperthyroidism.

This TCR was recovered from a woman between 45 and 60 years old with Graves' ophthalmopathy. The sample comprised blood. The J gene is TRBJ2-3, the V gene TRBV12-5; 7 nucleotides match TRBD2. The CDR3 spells CASDTASGTSTDTQYF. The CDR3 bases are TGTGCCTCAGACACCGCTAGCGGAACTAGCACAGATACGCAGTATTTT.